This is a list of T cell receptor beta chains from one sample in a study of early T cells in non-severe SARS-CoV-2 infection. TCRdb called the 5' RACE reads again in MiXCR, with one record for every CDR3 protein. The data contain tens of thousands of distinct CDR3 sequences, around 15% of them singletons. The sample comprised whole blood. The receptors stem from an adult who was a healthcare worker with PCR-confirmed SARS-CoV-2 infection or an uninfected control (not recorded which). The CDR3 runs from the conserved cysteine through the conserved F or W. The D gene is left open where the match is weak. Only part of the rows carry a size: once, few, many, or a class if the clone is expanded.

CASSEEQGAGELFF TGTGCCAGCAGCGAAGAGCAGGGGGCCGGGGAGCTGTTTTTT TRBV2 few TRBJ2-2 TRBD1
CSGVGQDPTGELFF TGCAGCGGGGTAGGACAGGACCCCACCGGGGAGCTGTTTTTT TRBV29-1 few TRBJ2-2 TRBD1
CATSVRDRNTGELFF TGTGCCACCAGCGTCCGGGACAGAAACACCGGGGAGCTGTTTTTT TRBV15 few TRBJ2-2 TRBD1
CASSSTGGADGYTF TGTGCCAGCAGCTCTACAGGGGGCGCGGATGGCTACACCTTC TRBV11-3 few TRBJ1-2 TRBD1
CASSADRGLSGANVLTF TGCGCCAGCAGCGCGGACAGGGGGCTCTCTGGGGCCAACGTCCTGACTTTC TRBV4-1 - TRBJ2-6 TRBD1
CATSRDEGVNEQFF TGTGCCACCAGCAGAGATGAGGGTGTTAATGAGCAGTTCTTC TRBV15 - TRBJ2-1 -
CASSPGTGDNEQFF TGTGCCAGCTCACCAGGGACAGGGGACAATGAGCAGTTCTTC TRBV18 few TRBJ2-1 TRBD1
CASVKGVGANVLTF TGTGCCAGTGTTAAGGGGGTTGGCGCCAACGTCCTGACTTTC TRBV7-6 few TRBJ2-6 -
CASSLRGDNSPLHF TGTGCCAGCAGCCTCCGCGGGGATAATTCACCCCTCCACTTT TRBV7-3 - TRBJ1-6 -
CSARPDRGTAFF TGCAGCGCTCGACCGGACAGGGGCACCGCTTTCTTT TRBV29-1 - TRBJ1-1 TRBD1
CASSLGPGQGLNEQFF TGCGCCAGCAGCTTGGGGCCGGGACAGGGGCTCAATGAGCAGTTCTTC TRBV5-1 many TRBJ2-1 TRBD1
CASGPEGPRETQYF TGCGCCAGCGGCCCGGAGGGGCCGAGAGAGACCCAGTACTTC TRBV5-1 - TRBJ2-5 -
CASSLSASEQFF TGTGCCAGCAGCTTATCAGCCAGCGAGCAGTTCTTC TRBV7-3 few TRBJ2-1 -
CASSRDSSSYNEQFF TGTGCCAGCTCCCGGGACTCAAGCTCCTACAATGAGCAGTTCTTC TRBV5-4 - TRBJ2-1 -
CASSLAFRERVYNEQFF TGTGCCAGCAGCTTAGCGTTCCGGGAGAGAGTCTACAATGAGCAGTTCTTC TRBV7-6 few TRBJ2-1 -
CASRQGALSTDTQYF TGTGCCAGCAGACAGGGGGCGTTGAGCACAGATACGCAGTATTTT TRBV12-3/TRBV12-4 - TRBJ2-3 TRBD1
CASSYSEGLGHRF TGTGCCAGCAGTTACTCGGAGGGGCTAGGACATCGCTTT TRBV6-5 - TRBJ1-1 -
CASKLPVDTGELFF TGTGCCAGCAAGTTGCCAGTGGACACCGGGGAGCTGTTTTTT TRBV2 - TRBJ2-2 -
CSVGFPGRGETQYF TGCAGCGTTGGATTCCCAGGGCGAGGGGAGACCCAGTACTTC TRBV29-1 - TRBJ2-5 -
CSARVPQGARWEKLFF TGCAGTGCTAGAGTCCCACAGGGGGCCCGGTGGGAAAAACTGTTTTTT TRBV20-1 - TRBJ1-4 TRBD1
CASSARDGTDTQYF TGTGCCAGCAGTGCCCGGGACGGGACAGATACGCAGTATTTT TRBV27 - TRBJ2-3 -
CASSPEPGQGVLVNQPQHF TGTGCCAGCTCACCCGAACCGGGACAGGGGGTTCTTGTCAATCAGCCCCAGCATTTT TRBV18 few TRBJ1-5 TRBD1
CASSVGTVNSPLHF TGTGCCAGCAGTGTCGGGACGGTAAATTCACCCCTCCACTTT TRBV12-3/TRBV12-4 few TRBJ1-6 -
CASSLRVYNQPQHF TGTGCCAGCAGTTTAAGGGTATACAATCAGCCCCAGCATTTT TRBV12-3/TRBV12-4 few TRBJ1-5 -
CASSPGGWGYQPQHF TGTGCCAGCAGTCCAGGGGGGTGGGGTTACCAGCCCCAGCATTTT TRBV27 few TRBJ1-5 TRBD1
CASSGLRDRGSQPQHF TGTGCCAGCAGTGGCCTCCGGGACCGCGGCTCTCAGCCCCAGCATTTT TRBV6-1 many TRBJ1-5 -
CAGTSGVNEQFF TGCGCCGGGACTAGCGGTGTAAATGAGCAGTTCTTC TRBV20-1 - TRBJ2-1 TRBD2
CASSIAAGPYNEQFF TGTGCCAGCAGTATCGCAGCTGGCCCCTACAATGAGCAGTTCTTC TRBV27 many TRBJ2-1 -
CSVVGDNEQFF TGCAGCGTTGTAGGGGACAATGAGCAGTTCTTC TRBV29-1 few TRBJ2-1 -
CASSLKGSGGYTF TGTGCCAGCAGTTTAAAGGGGTCTGGGGGCTACACCTTC TRBV12-3/TRBV12-4 many TRBJ1-2 -
CASTLQGRDNEQFF TGTGCCAGCACCCTACAGGGCAGGGACAATGAGCAGTTCTTC TRBV2 many TRBJ2-1 -
CASSLLVGQGSYNEQFF TGCGCCAGCAGCTTGTTAGTTGGACAGGGGTCCTACAATGAGCAGTTCTTC TRBV5-1 - TRBJ2-1 TRBD1
CASSHGTPMRTDTQYF TGCGCCAGCAGCCACGGGACCCCCATGCGCACAGATACGCAGTATTTT TRBV5-1 - TRBJ2-3 -
CASSHRTGLGNEQFF TGTGCCAGCAGCCACAGGACAGGTCTGGGCAATGAGCAGTTCTTC TRBV11-2 many TRBJ2-1 TRBD1